This T cell receptor beta chain was identified in a study of response to subunit inactivated influenza vaccine. TCRdb reprocessed the RT-PCR reads via MiXCR and lists one record per CDR3 protein. There are roughly 570,000 distinct CDR3 sequences in the sample; 13% occur only once, and over 10% lies in the top ten. Turning to this clonotype: The target antigen is unknown.

Whole-study findings and limits: The authors proposed limited new T cell recruitment per seasonal influenza vaccination.

V gave up 5 bases and J gave up 12 bases; unmatched junction bases: 12. Germline V gene data show CDR1 as LNHDA and CDR2 as SQIVND (reference sequence). The CDR3 contains 14 residues. The sequence came from a man in his fifties who received an inactivated influenza vaccine. Sample: PBMCs from blood, taken 40 to 50 days after vaccination. The gene calls are TRBV19 and TRBJ2-1, with 8 bases that match TRBD2. The CDR3 DNA is TGTGCCAGTAGTTATGCGGGAGGACCCGTTGGGCAGTTCTTC. The encoded protein is CASSYAGGPVGQFF.